This record looks at one T cell receptor beta chain sequence and its context. This sample was included in a study of cytomegalovirus exposure and HLA in healthy donors. The PCR made use of 60 Vbeta and 13 Jbeta primers. The assay was immunoSEQ multiplex PCR, and TCRdb's table has in-frame clones only and misses some. This sample yields under 80,000 clones, of which about 77% are seen a single time; roughly 5.2% belongs to the top ten. Per the germline V gene, CDR1 is SGHRS and CDR2 is YFSETQ. The CDR3 totals 15 residues. Deletions cut 0 bases from V and 5 bases from J, with 11 bases between. This chain links TRBV5-1 with TRBJ1-4; D gene unclear. The material sequenced was PBMCs. This TCR came from a woman aged 25 to 39 in good health and CMV-seronegative. The CDR3 DNA is TGCGCCAGCAGCTTGGCCACAACAAAAAATGAAAAACTGTTTTTT. This gives the protein CASSLATTKNEKLFF.